Presented here are 18 T cell receptor beta chains from one specimen sequenced in a study of T cells after yellow fever vaccination (dated by TCRdb to between 2018 and 2020). The library was generated by 5' RACE. Sequenced on an Illumina HiSeq 2500. Through fastp at Q25 and MiXCR, TCRdb rebuilt clones from the public reads, retaining in-frame beta chains. Duplicate CDR3 protein sequences are folded into a single record with the most common DNA and genes. For this sample the table gives approximately 150,000 distinct CDR3 sequences, of which approximately 6.2% were detected only once. Roughly 3% of the sample goes to the ten largest clones. This specimen's treatment or condition label, per the study, means: live attenuated yellow fever vaccine strain. The sequences come from CD4+ T cells sorted from PBMCs, collected on the day of the first yellow fever vaccination. All receptors come from a young man who received the YFV17D yellow fever vaccine.

This clonotype was seen at least ten times. The chain links TRBV29-1 to TRBJ1-6; D is ambiguous. Germline V gene lookup returns CDR1 SQVTM and CDR2 ANQGSEA. The V gene lost 1 base and the J gene lost 10 bases, with 11 bases spanning the gap. The CDR3 runs to 13 residues. CDR3: CSVEGPPGSPLHF. The CDR3 DNA is TGCAGCGTTGAAGGTCCGCCAGGATCACCCCTCCACTTT.

This clonotype was observed many times. The chain recombines TRBV5-1 with TRBJ2-3, with TRBD1 as a possible D gene (5 bases). Germline CDR1 is SGHRS and CDR2 is YFSETQ. The V gene lost 3 bases and the J gene lost 2 bases, with 13 bases spanning the gap. This CDR3 region has 15 residues. CDR3 nucleotides: TGCGCCAGCAGCTCATCAGGGCGGAACACAGATACGCAGTATTTT. It translates to CASSSSGRNTDTQYF.

This clonotype came up many times. This chain links TRBV25-1 with TRBJ1-1; possibly TRBD1 for D (6 bases). CDR1 and CDR2 (germline): MGHDK, SYGVNS. Trimming stripped 0 bases from V and 5 bases from J, with 16 bases between. CDR3 size: 16 residues. Written as DNA, the CDR3 is TGTGCCAGCAGTGAATATGGGCGGGGGGCTGGGACTGAAGCTTTCTTT. This encodes CASSEYGRGAGTEAFF.

This clonotype was counted only a few times. The junction departs from germline at one end; a sequencing error may be responsible. The chain couples TRBV4-3 to TRBJ1-4; D possibly corresponds to TRBD1 (5 bases). This CDR3 spans 16 amino acids. Germline V CDR1 and CDR2: LGHNA, YSLEER. CDR3 sequence reads: CASSQGATSMNEKLFF. CDR3 bases: TGCGCCAGCAGTCAAGGGGCGACCAGCATGAACGAAAAACTGTTTTTT.

The chain carries TRBV7-3 and TRBJ2-1; D possibly corresponds to TRBD2 (6 bases). Trimming shortened V by 4 bases and J by 0 bases, and 16 bases separated the two germline ends. This CDR3 is 17 amino acids long. Germline CDR1 reads SGHTA; CDR2 reads FQGTGA. The CDR3 sequence: CASSWDVGGSSYNEQFF. The CDR3 nucleotides read TGTGCCAGCAGCTGGGATGTTGGAGGGAGCTCCTACAATGAGCAGTTCTTC.

This clonotype was observed many times. The rearrangement links TRBV4-1 to TRBJ2-4; 11 nucleotides align to TRBD2. Germline V gene data show CDR1 as MGHRA and CDR2 as YSYEKL. The trim removed 2 bases at V and 7 bases at J, leaving 10 bases unmatched. CDR3 size: 17 residues. This chain's CDR3 is CASSQWGVAGGDNIQYF. The CDR3 bases are TGCGCCAGCAGCCAATGGGGCGTAGCGGGGGGGGACAACATTCAGTACTTC.

The V call is TRBV6-1, the J call TRBJ2-5; D unresolved. The V end was cut by 5 bases, the J end by 7 bases, with 14 bases between. This CDR3 spans 13 amino acids. Germline V lookup: CDR1 MNHNS, CDR2 SASEGT. The CDR3 spells CASSHRDTGTQYF. In DNA form, the CDR3 reads TGTGCCAGCAGTCATAGAGATACTGGGACCCAGTACTTC.

The genes are TRBV7-2 and TRBJ2-5, with unresolved D. Per the germline V gene, CDR1 is SGHTA and CDR2 is FQGNSA. Trimming took off 2 bases at V and 1 base at J, with 11 bases between the two ends. This CDR3 spans 15 amino acids. CDR3 DNA: TGTGCCAGCAGCTTACTTGGGGTTGTCCAAGAGACCCAGTACTTC. Protein sequence: CASSLLGVVQETQYF.

The genes are TRBV20-1 and TRBJ2-5; D is uncertain. CDR1 is DFQATT, CDR2 SNEGSKA, per germline (reference sequence). The CDR3 consists of 13 residues. Trimming took off 0 bases at V and 2 bases at J, with 7 bases between the two ends. In nucleotides, the CDR3 is TGCAGTGCTAGAGACAGAGTGCAAGAGACCCAGTACTTC. The encoded protein is CSARDRVQETQYF.

This clonotype was seen a handful of times. The chain combines TRBV2 with TRBJ2-1; either TRBD1 or TRBD2 may fit D (5 bases each). Trimming left V 6 bases short and J 7 bases short, with 22 bases between. Germline V gene sequence: CDR1 SNHLY, CDR2 FYNNEI. This CDR3 has 16 amino acids. Here the CDR3 reads CASRKGWDPPGNEQFF. The CDR3 DNA reads as TGTGCCAGCAGAAAAGGGTGGGACCCGCCCGGGAATGAGCAGTTCTTC.

This clonotype was counted at least ten times. The J gene is TRBJ2-7, the V gene TRBV6-1, with D uncertain. This CDR3 region has 14 residues. Deletions cut 5 bases from V and 0 bases from J, with 11 bases between. Germline values: CDR1 MNHNS, CDR2 SASEGT. The CDR3 DNA sequence: TGTGCCAGCAGTATGGACCGAACCTCCTACGAGCAGTACTTC. It translates to CASSMDRTSYEQYF.

This clonotype was recorded at least ten times. The chain carries TRBV27 and TRBJ2-5, with TRBD2 matching over 14 bases. The CDR3 is made up of 15 amino acids. Trimming took 6 bases from V and 4 from J; bases not matched to a gene: 4. The germline CDR1 and CDR2 sequences are MNHEY and SMNVEV (reference sequence). The CDR3 loop reads CASSPGLAGGETQYF. The CDR3 DNA reads TGTGCCAGCAGCCCCGGACTAGCGGGGGGAGAGACCCAGTACTTC.

This clonotype has at least ten counts. The chain carries TRBV7-2 and TRBJ2-1; a weak D match, TRBD2 (5 bases). Germline-derived CDR1 and CDR2 are SGHTA and FQGNSA. This CDR3 is 15 amino acids long. V was shortened by 0 bases and J by 7 bases, with 13 bases between the two germline ends. The CDR3 spells CASSLALRAGNEQFF. DNA of the CDR3: TGTGCCAGCAGCTTAGCCCTGAGGGCCGGGAATGAGCAGTTCTTC.

The J gene is TRBJ2-5, the V gene TRBV7-2; D not resolved. V was trimmed by 1 base and J by 3 bases, leaving 12 bases between them. This CDR3 has 15 amino acids. Germline V gene lookup returns CDR1 SGHTA and CDR2 FQGNSA. For the CDR3, the DNA is TGTGCCAGCAGCTTAGGGTCTCTCTTGAAAGAGACCCAGTACTTC. Amino acid sequence: CASSLGSLLKETQYF.

This clonotype was detected ten times or more. The rearrangement links TRBV11-2 to TRBJ2-5; either TRBD1 or TRBD2 may supply D (5 bases each). This CDR3 is built from 12 residues. V dropped 3 bases and J dropped 5 bases, with 7 bases sitting between them. Germline V gene lookup returns CDR1 SGHAT and CDR2 FQNNGV. The CDR3 DNA follows: TGTGCCAGCAGCTTGGGGGTGGAGACCCAGTACTTC. This encodes CASSLGVETQYF.

The chain combines TRBV7-9 with TRBJ1-4, with D hard to call. V gave up 1 base and J gave up 5 bases, with 14 bases separating them. Germline V gene data show CDR1 as SEHNR and CDR2 as FQNEAQ (reference sequence). The CDR3 sequence is 16 residues long. CDR3 nucleotides: TGTGCCAGCAGCTTAGGCCTCGGCGGAGGAAATGAAAAACTGTTTTTT. Translated, it gives CASSLGLGGGNEKLFF.

This clonotype was seen many times. The chain is built from TRBV10-3 and TRBJ1-2; unclear D gene. This CDR3 spans 12 amino acids. The V end lost 1 base, the J end lost 8 bases, and 8 bases lay between the germline ends. Germline V gene data show CDR1 as ENHRY and CDR2 as SYGVKD. CDR3 DNA: TGTGCCATCAGTGAGTTTAGCAGGGGCTACACCTTC. This gives the protein CAISEFSRGYTF.

This clonotype was counted a few times. The chain has TRBV11-2 and TRBJ2-3; D is possibly TRBD1 or TRBD2 (6 bases each). V lost 8 bases and J 4 bases, leaving 19 bases between the germline ends. Germline CDR1 is SGHAT and CDR2 is FQNNGV. The CDR3 covers 15 residues. In DNA form, the CDR3 reads TGTGCCAGCGGCCCACAGGGAGGTAGGGCAGATACGCAGTATTTT. This encodes CASGPQGGRADTQYF.